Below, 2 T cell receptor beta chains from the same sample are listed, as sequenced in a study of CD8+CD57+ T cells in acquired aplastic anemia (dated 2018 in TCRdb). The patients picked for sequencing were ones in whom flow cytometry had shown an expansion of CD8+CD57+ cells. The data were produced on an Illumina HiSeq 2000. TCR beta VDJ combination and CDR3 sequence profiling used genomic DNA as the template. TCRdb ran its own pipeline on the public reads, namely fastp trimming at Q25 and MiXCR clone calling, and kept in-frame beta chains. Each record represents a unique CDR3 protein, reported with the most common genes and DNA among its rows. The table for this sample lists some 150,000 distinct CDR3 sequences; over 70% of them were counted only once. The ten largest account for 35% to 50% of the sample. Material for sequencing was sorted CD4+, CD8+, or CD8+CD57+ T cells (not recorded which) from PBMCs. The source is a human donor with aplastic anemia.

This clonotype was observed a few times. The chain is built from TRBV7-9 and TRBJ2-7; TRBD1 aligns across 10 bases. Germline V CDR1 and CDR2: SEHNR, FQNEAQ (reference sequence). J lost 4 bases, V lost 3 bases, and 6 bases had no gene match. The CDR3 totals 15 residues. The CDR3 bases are TGTGCCAGCAGCTTCTCCGGGACAGGGGAGTACGAGCAGTACTTC. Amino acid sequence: CASSFSGTGEYEQYF.

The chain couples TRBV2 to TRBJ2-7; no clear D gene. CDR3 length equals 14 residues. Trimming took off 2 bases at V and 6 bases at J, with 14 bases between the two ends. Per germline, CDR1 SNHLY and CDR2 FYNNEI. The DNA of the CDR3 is TGTGCCAGCAGTGAATCGGTTCCCCTCTCCGAGCAGTACTTC. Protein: CASSESVPLSEQYF.